A selection of T cell receptor beta chains follows, all from one sample in a study of glioma-infiltrating T cells after dendritic cell vaccination. The method was immunoSEQ multiplex PCR; TCRdb's version includes in-frame clones alone and lacks a portion of them. The sample shows roughly 100,000 clones, 81% of them seen only once. The sequenced sample was blood, obtained before dendritic cell vaccination. All receptors derive from a human donor with glioblastoma. Each CDR3 is given without its conserved first and last residue. D genes are given only for firm matches. Not every row has a clone size; where given, it reads once, few, many or a size class.

d_gene: NA
v_gene: TRBV5-1
abundance: NA
CDR3aa: ASSLVSVVLGYT

d_gene: TRBD1
v_gene: TRBV7-9
abundance: NA
CDR3aa: ASSPRPILTGVLYNEQF

d_gene: NA
v_gene: TRBV5-4
abundance: NA
CDR3aa: ASSLYGGPNTGELF

d_gene: NA
v_gene: TRBV19
abundance: NA
CDR3aa: ASSIAEGSTEAF

d_gene: TRBD1
v_gene: TRBV27
abundance: NA
CDR3aa: ASSLGRGTGARYEQY

d_gene: TRBD1
v_gene: TRBV18
abundance: NA
CDR3aa: ASSPQTGFISAGELF

d_gene: NA
v_gene: TRBV19
abundance: NA
CDR3aa: ASSPTGGEASETQY

d_gene: NA
v_gene: TRBV2
abundance: NA
CDR3aa: APTRSGGGGYT

d_gene: NA
v_gene: TRBV9
abundance: NA
CDR3aa: ASSVRAGYGANVLT

d_gene: TRBD1
v_gene: TRBV4-2
abundance: NA
CDR3aa: ASSPFGDRGAETQY

d_gene: NA
v_gene: TRBV16
abundance: NA
CDR3aa: ASSLIRDIADPF

d_gene: TRBD2
v_gene: TRBV5-1
abundance: NA
CDR3aa: ASSVGLADLDTQY

d_gene: NA
v_gene: TRBV7-9
abundance: NA
CDR3aa: ASSLFGQYTGELF

d_gene: TRBD2
v_gene: TRBV11-3
abundance: NA
CDR3aa: ASSFGGQETQY

d_gene: TRBD1
v_gene: TRBV6-5
abundance: NA
CDR3aa: ASGTGASYEQY

d_gene: NA
v_gene: TRBV28
abundance: NA
CDR3aa: ASSFSSYEQY

d_gene: NA
v_gene: TRBV11-2
abundance: once
CDR3aa: ASSDRSGYT

d_gene: NA
v_gene: TRBV5-1
abundance: NA
CDR3aa: ASSGGASRETQY

d_gene: TRBD2
v_gene: TRBV7-9
abundance: NA
CDR3aa: ASSARGGGDTQY

d_gene: NA
v_gene: TRBV11-3
abundance: NA
CDR3aa: ASSSGRSKRPYEQY

d_gene: TRBD1
v_gene: TRBV10-3
abundance: NA
CDR3aa: ATVGTGAYEQY

d_gene: NA
v_gene: TRBV5-1
abundance: NA
CDR3aa: ASSLTGYSGANVLT

d_gene: TRBD1
v_gene: TRBV19
abundance: few
CDR3aa: ASSGGQGARDTQY

d_gene: TRBD1
v_gene: TRBV15
abundance: NA
CDR3aa: ATSRVTGLVETNEKLF

d_gene: TRBD1
v_gene: TRBV18
abundance: NA
CDR3aa: ASSQTLPGQGYNEQF

d_gene: TRBD1
v_gene: TRBV27
abundance: NA
CDR3aa: ASSLQGQGGYSPLH

d_gene: TRBD1
v_gene: TRBV6-1
abundance: few
CDR3aa: ASSEPTGT

d_gene: TRBD1
v_gene: TRBV13
abundance: once
CDR3aa: ASSPGQGVNGYT

d_gene: TRBD1
v_gene: TRBV25-1
abundance: NA
CDR3aa: ASSRGQGNQETQY

d_gene: NA
v_gene: TRBV27
abundance: NA
CDR3aa: ASSFSGYYGYT

d_gene: NA
v_gene: TRBV2
abundance: NA
CDR3aa: ASSGITETGKYSNQPQH

d_gene: TRBD1
v_gene: TRBV6-6
abundance: NA
CDR3aa: ASRETGVGTEAF

d_gene: TRBD1
v_gene: TRBV10-3
abundance: NA
CDR3aa: AIPRQGFDYGYT

d_gene: TRBD1
v_gene: TRBV30
abundance: NA
CDR3aa: AWSPGQLYEQY

d_gene: TRBD2
v_gene: TRBV5-1
abundance: NA
CDR3aa: ASSLEASGGAGELF

d_gene: NA
v_gene: TRBV5-1
abundance: NA
CDR3aa: ASSLGLADTDTQY